This is a list of T cell receptor beta chains from one sample in a study of cytomegalovirus exposure and HLA in healthy donors. The protocol was immunoSEQ multiplex PCR, while the TCRdb copy is restricted to in-frame clones and leaves out a portion. In the table there are 150,000 to 200,000 clones, just over 75% of which are singletons. What was sequenced was PBMCs. The receptors were sampled from a woman aged 25 to 39 in good health and CMV-seropositive. CDR3s include the opening cysteine and the closing phenylalanine or tryptophan. The D gene is left open where the match is weak. Expanded clones get a size class; other rows say once, few or many, or leave the size out.

DNA: TGTGCCAGCAGCTCCGGACTAGCGGGAGCGATCGGGCAGTACTTC; CDR3: CASSSGLAGAIGQYF; D: TRBD2; J: TRBJ2-7; V: TRBV7-2; size: .
DNA: TGTGCCAGCAGTTACGGACCCGAGGGGAACACTGAAGCTTTCTTT; CDR3: CASSYGPEGNTEAFF; D: .; J: TRBJ1-1; V: TRBV6-5; size: .
DNA: TGTGCCAGCAGTGTGGCTAGCGGGAGCATGAATACGCAGTATTTT; CDR3: CASSVASGSMNTQYF; D: TRBD2; J: TRBJ2-3; V: TRBV6-1; size: .
DNA: TGTGCCAGCAGTTACTCCCCAGCACAGAATCAGCCCCAGCATTTT; CDR3: CASSYSPAQNQPQHF; D: .; J: TRBJ1-5; V: TRBV6-5; size: once
DNA: TGTGCCAGCAGGAAGGACGGGGGGTTCTACAATGAGCAGTTCTTC; CDR3: CASRKDGGFYNEQFF; D: TRBD2; J: TRBJ2-1; V: TRBV2; size: .
DNA: TGTGCCAGCAGCTTCCGCAGCTATGGCTACACCTTC; CDR3: CASSFRSYGYTF; D: .; J: TRBJ1-2; V: TRBV5-8; size: .
DNA: TGCGCCAGCAGCCAAGATTGGTCGGTTACTTTCCCCACAGATACGCAGTATTTT; CDR3: CASSQDWSVTFPTDTQYF; D: .; J: TRBJ2-3; V: TRBV4-1; size: .
DNA: TGTGCCAGCAGCACCGGGACTAGCGGTAAGGTGGAGACCCAGTACTTC; CDR3: CASSTGTSGKVETQYF; D: TRBD2; J: TRBJ2-5; V: TRBV5-4; size: .
DNA: TGTGCCAGCAGCCCGGGACTAGCGGGGGGCACAGATACGCAGTATTTT; CDR3: CASSPGLAGGTDTQYF; D: TRBD2; J: TRBJ2-3; V: TRBV2; size: .
DNA: TGTGCCAGCAGCAAAGGGAGCGACAGGGGTGAGGTCTTC; CDR3: CASSKGSDRGEVF; D: TRBD1; J: TRBJ2-1; V: TRBV5-5; size: .
DNA: TGTGCCAGCACGGGTCGTGACCCCGAGGGCAATCAGCCCCAGCATTTT; CDR3: CASTGRDPEGNQPQHF; D: .; J: TRBJ1-5; V: TRBV6-4; size: .
DNA: TGTGCCATCAGTGAGTCCATGCGGGAGTACTACGAGCAGTACTTC; CDR3: CAISESMREYYEQYF; D: TRBD2; J: TRBJ2-7; V: TRBV10-3; size: .
DNA: TGTGCCAGCAGTACACTCGGGGGGGAGGGCTCTAGTGAGCAGTACTTC; CDR3: CASSTLGGEGSSEQYF; D: TRBD2; J: TRBJ2-7; V: TRBV27; size: .
DNA: TGTGCCAGCAGCTTAGAATGGCCTTCTGGGGCCAACGTCCTGACTTTC; CDR3: CASSLEWPSGANVLTF; D: .; J: TRBJ2-6; V: TRBV7-8; size: .